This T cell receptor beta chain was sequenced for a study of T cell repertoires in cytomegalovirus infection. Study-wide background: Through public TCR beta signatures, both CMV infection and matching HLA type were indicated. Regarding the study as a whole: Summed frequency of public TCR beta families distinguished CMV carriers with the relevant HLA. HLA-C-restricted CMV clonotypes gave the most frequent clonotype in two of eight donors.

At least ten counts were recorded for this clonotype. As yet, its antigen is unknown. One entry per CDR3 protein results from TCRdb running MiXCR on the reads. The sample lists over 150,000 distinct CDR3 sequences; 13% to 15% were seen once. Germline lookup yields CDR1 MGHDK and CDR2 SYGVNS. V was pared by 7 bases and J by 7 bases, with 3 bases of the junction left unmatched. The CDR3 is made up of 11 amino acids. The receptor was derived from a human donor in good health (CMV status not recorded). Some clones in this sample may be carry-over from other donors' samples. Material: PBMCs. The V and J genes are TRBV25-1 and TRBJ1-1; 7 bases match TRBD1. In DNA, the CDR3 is TGTGCCAGCACCGGGACAGTTGAAGCTTTCTTT. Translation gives CASTGTVEAFF.